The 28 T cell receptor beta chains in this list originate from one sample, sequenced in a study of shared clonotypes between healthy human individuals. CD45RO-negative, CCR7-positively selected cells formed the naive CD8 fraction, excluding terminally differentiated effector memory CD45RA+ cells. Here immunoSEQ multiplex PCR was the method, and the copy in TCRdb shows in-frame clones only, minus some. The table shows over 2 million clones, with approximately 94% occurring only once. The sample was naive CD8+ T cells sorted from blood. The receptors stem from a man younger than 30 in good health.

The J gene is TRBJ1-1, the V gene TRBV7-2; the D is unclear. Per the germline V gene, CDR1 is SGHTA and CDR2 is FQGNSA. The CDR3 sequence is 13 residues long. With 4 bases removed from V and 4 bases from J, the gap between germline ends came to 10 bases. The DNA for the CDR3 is TGTGCCAGCAGCTCCTCGCGAGCCACTGAAGCTTTCTTT. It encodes CASSSSRATEAFF.

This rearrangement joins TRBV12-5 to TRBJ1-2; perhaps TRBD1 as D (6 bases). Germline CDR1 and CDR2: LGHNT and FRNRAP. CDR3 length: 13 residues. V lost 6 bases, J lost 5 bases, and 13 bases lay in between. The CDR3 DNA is TGTGCTAGTGGATCGGACAGACCTTATGGCTACACCTTC. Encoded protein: CASGSDRPYGYTF.

DNA of the CDR3: TGCAGCGCTTTGGGAATAGAGTACCAAGAGACCCAGTACTTC. Amino acid sequence: CSALGIEYQETQYF. The chain employs TRBV29-1 and TRBJ2-5; D is unclear. In germline, CDR1 is SQVTM, CDR2 ANQGSEA. V shed 7 bases and J shed 0 bases, with 15 bases lying between them. The CDR3 consists of 14 residues.

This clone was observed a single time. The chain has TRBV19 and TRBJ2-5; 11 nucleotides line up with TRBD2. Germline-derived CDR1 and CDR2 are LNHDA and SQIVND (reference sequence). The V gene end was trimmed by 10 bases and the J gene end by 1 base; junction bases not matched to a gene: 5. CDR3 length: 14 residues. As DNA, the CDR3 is TGTGCCATCCGGGGGACTAGCGGCCAAGAGACCCAGTACTTC. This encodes CAIRGTSGQETQYF.

The CDR3 loop is CASSPWPGQEQYF. The CDR3, as DNA: TGTGCCAGCAGTCCCTGGCCGGGACAGGAGCAGTACTTC. The rearrangement links TRBV2 to TRBJ2-7; 7 bases line up with TRBD1. With V trimmed by 5 bases and J by 7 bases, 8 bases remained unmatched. Germline CDR1 is SNHLY and CDR2 is FYNNEI. The CDR3 covers 13 residues. Full variable domain (outside the CDR3, taken from reference TRBV2 and TRBJ2-7): EPEVTQTPSHQVTQMGQEVILRCVPISNHLYFYWYRQILGQKVEFLVSFYNNEISEKSEIFDDQFSVERPDGSNFTLKIRSTKLEDSAMYFCASSPWPGQEQYFGPGTRLTVT.

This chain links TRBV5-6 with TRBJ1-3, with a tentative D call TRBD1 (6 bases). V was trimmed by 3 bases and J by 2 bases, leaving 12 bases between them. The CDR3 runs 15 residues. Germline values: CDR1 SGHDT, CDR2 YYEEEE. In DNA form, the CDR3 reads TGTGCCAGCAGCTCAGAACAGGGTCCTGGAAACACCATATATTTT. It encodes CASSSEQGPGNTIYF.

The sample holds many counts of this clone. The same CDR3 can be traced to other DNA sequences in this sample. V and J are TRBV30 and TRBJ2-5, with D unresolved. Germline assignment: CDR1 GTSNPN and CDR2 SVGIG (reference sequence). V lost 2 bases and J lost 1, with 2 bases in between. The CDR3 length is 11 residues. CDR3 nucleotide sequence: TGTGCCTGGAGTCCCCAAGAGACCCAGTACTTC. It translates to CAWSPQETQYF.

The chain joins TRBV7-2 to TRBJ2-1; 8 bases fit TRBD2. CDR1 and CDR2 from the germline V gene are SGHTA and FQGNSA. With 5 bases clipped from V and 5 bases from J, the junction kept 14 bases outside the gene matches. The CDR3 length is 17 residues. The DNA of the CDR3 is TGTGCCAGCAGCATCAGCTTCTTGCGGGAGGATGACAATGAGCAGTTCTTC. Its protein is CASSISFLREDDNEQFF.

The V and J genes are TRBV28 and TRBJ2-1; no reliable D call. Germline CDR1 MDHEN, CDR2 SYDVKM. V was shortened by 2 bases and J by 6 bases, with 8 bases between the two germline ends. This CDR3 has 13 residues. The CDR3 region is CASSLARLNEQFF. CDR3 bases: TGTGCCAGCAGTTTAGCCAGACTCAATGAGCAGTTCTTC.

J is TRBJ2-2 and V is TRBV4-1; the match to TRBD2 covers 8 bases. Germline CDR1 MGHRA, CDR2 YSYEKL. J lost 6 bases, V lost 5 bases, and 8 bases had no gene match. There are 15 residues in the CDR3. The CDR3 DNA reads TGCGCCAGCAGCTATACACCGGGACTAGCCGGGGAGCTGTTTTTT. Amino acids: CASSYTPGLAGELFF.

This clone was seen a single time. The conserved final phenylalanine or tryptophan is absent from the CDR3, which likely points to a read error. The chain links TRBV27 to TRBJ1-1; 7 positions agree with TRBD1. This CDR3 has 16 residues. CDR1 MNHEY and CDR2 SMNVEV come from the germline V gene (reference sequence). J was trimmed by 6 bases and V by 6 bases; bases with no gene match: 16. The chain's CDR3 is CASSPTGEGLVAEAFS. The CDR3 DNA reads TGTGCCAGCAGCCCAACAGGGGAAGGATTGGTCGCTGAAGCTTTCTCT.

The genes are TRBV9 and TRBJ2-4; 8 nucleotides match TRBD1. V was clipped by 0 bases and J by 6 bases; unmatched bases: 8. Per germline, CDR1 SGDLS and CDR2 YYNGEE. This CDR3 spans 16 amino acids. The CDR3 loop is CASSVGGQGEANIQYF. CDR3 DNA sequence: TGTGCCAGCAGCGTAGGAGGACAGGGAGAGGCAAACATTCAGTACTTC.

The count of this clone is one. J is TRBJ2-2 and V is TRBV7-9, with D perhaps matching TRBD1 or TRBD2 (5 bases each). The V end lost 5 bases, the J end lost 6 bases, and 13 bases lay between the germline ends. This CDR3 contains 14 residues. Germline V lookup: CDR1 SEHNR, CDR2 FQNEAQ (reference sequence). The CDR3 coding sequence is TGTGCCAGCAGCGCCGGGAAGGGGCCCGGGGAGCTGTTTTTT. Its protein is CASSAGKGPGELFF. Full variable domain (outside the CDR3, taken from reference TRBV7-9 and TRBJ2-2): DTGVSQNPRHKITKRGQNVTFRCDPISEHNRLYWYRQTLGQGPEFLTYFQNEAQLEKSRLLSDRFSAERPKGSFSTLEIQRTEQGDSAMYLCASSAGKGPGELFFGEGSRLTVL.

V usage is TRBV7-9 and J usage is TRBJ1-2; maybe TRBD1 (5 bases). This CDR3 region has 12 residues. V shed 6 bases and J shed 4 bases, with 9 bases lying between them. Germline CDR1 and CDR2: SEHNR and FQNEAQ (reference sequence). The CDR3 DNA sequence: TGTGCCAGCAGGACAGCCAGCTATGGCTACACCTTC. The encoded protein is CASRTASYGYTF.

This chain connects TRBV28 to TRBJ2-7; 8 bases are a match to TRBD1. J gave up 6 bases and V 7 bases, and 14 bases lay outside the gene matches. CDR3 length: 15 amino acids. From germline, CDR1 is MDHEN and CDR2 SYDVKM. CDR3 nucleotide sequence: TGTGCCAGCATCAAATGGCGGGACAGGTTCTCCGAGCAGTACTTC. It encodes CASIKWRDRFSEQYF.

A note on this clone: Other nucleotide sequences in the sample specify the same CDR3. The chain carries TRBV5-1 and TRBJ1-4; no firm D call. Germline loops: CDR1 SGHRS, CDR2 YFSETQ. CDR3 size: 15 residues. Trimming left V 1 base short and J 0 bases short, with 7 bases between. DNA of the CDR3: TGCGCCAGCAGCTTGAACGCTGCAACTAATGAAAAACTGTTTTTT. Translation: CASSLNAATNEKLFF. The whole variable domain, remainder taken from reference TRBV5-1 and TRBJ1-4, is KAGVTQTPRYLIKTRGQQVTLSCSPISGHRSVSWYQQTPGQGLQFLFEYFSETQRNKGNFPGRFSGRQFSNSRSEMNVSTLELGDSALYLCASSLNAATNEKLFFGSGTQLSVL.

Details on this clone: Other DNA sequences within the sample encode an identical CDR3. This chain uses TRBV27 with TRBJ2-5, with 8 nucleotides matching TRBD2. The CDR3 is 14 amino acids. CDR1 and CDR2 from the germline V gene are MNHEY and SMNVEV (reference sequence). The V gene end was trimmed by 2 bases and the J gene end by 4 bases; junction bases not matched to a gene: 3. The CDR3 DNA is TGTGCCAGCAGTTTAACTAGCGGTCTAGAGACCCAGTACTTC. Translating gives CASSLTSGLETQYF.

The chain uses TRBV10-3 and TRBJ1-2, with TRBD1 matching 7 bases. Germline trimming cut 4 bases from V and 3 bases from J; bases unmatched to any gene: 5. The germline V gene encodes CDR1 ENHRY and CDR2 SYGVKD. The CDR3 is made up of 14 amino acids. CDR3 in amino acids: CAISGQGRDYGYTF. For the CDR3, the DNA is TGTGCCATCAGTGGACAGGGAAGAGACTATGGCTACACCTTC.

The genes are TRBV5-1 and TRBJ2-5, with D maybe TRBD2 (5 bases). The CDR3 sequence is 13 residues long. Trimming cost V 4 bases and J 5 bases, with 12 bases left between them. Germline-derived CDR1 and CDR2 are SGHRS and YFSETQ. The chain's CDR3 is CASSITRAETQYF. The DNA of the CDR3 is TGCGCCAGCAGCATTACTAGAGCCGAGACCCAGTACTTC.

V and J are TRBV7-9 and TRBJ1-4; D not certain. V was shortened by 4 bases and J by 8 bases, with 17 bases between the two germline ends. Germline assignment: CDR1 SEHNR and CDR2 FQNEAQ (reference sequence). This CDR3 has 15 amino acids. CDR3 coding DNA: TGTGCCAGCAGCTCAATCTCTGAAAGGGCAGAAAAACTGTTTTTT. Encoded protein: CASSSISERAEKLFF.

CDR3 protein: CAWSVDGTRYYF. The CDR3 DNA reads TGTGCCTGGAGTGTCGATGGGACTAGGTATTACTTC. This chain links TRBV30 with TRBJ2-7; 8 bases are shared with TRBD2. After removal of 0 bases from V and 13 bases from J, the junction contained 8 bases not matched to a gene. CDR3 length: 12 residues. Germline CDR1 GTSNPN, CDR2 SVGIG (reference sequence).

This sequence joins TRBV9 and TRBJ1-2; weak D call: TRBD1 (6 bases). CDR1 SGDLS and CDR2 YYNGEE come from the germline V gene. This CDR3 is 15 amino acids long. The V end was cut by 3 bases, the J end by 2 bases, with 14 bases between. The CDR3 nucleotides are TGTGCCAGCAGCGAAACCGGGACATTGAACTATGGCTACACCTTC. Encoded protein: CASSETGTLNYGYTF.

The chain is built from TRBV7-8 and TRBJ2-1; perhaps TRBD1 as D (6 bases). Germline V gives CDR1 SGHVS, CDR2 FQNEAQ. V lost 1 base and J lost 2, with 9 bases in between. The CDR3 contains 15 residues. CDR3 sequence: CASSLEGVPYNEQFF. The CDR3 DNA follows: TGTGCCAGCAGCTTAGAGGGGGTTCCCTACAATGAGCAGTTCTTC.

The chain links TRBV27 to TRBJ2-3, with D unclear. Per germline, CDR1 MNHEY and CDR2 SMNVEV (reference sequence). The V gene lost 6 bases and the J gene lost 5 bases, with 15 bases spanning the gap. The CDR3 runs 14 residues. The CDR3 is CASRLGRLRDTQYF. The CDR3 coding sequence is TGTGCCAGCAGGTTGGGCAGGCTCAGAGATACGCAGTATTTT.

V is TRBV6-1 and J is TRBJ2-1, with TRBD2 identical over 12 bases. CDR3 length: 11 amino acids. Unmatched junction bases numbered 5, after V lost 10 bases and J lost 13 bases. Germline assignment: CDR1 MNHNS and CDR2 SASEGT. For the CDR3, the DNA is TGTGCCACCAGGACTAGCGGGATTCAGTTCTTC. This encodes CATRTSGIQFF.

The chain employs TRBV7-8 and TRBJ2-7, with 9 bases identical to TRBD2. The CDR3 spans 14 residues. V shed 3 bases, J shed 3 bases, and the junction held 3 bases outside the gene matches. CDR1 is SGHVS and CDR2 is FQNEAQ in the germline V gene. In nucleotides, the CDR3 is TGTGCCAGCAGCTTCGGGCGGGGGGGCTACGAGCAGTACTTC. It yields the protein CASSFGRGGYEQYF.

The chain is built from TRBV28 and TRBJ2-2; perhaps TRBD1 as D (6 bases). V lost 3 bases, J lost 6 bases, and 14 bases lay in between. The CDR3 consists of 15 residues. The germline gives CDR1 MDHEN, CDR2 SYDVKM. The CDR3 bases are TGTGCCAGCAGTTTCCGACAGGTGTTGGCCGGGGAGCTGTTTTTT. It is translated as CASSFRQVLAGELFF. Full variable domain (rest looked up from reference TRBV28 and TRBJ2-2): DVKVTQSSRYLVKRTGEKVFLECVQDMDHENMFWYRQDPGLGLRLIYFSYDVKMKEKGDIPEGYSVSREKKERFSLILESASTNQTSMYLCASSFRQVLAGELFFGEGSRLTVL.

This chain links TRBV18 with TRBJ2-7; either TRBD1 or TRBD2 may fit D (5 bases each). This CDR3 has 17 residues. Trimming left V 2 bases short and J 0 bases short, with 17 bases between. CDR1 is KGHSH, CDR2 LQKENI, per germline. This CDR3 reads CASSPLRDGKSSYEQYF. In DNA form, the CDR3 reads TGTGCCAGCTCACCATTACGGGACGGCAAAAGCTCCTACGAGCAGTACTTC.